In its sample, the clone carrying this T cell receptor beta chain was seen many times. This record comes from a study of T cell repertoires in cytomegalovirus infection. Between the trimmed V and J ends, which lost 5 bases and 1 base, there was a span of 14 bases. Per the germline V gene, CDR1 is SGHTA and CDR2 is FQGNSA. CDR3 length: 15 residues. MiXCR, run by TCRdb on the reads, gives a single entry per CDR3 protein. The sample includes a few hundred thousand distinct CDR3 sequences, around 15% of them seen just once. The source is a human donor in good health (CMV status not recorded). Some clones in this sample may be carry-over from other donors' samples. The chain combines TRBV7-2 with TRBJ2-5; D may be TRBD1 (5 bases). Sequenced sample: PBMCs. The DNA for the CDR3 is TGTGCCAGCAGCGCCTCAGGGTTGGCCCAAGAGACCCAGTACTTC. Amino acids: CASSASGLAQETQYF.